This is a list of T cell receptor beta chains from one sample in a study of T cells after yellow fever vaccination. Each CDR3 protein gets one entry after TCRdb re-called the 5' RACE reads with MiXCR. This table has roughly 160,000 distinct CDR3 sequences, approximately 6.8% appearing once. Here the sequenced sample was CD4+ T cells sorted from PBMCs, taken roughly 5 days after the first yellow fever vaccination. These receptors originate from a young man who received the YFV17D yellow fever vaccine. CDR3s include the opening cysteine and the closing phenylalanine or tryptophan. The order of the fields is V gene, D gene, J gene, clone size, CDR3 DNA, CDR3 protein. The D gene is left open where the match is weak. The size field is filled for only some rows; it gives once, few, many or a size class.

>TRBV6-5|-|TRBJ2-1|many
TGTGCCAGCAGTTACGATTGGACAGCATCCTACAATGAGCAGTTCTTC
CASSYDWTASYNEQFF
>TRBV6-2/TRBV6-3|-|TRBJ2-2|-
TGTGCCAGCAGACCCCCGGGACTTTCCACCGGGGAGCTGTTTTTT
CASRPPGLSTGELFF
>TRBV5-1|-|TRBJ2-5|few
TGCGCCAGCAGCCTCACAATAAAGAATCCTCCGTACCAAGAGACCCAGTACTTC
CASSLTIKNPPYQETQYF
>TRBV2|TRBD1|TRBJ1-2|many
TGTGCCAGCAGTGTTACCGGACAGGGGGCTGAAGGCTACACCTTC
CASSVTGQGAEGYTF
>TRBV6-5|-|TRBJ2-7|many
TGTGCCAGCAGTTACTCGAGAGGGAGCTCCTACGAGCAGTACTTC
CASSYSRGSSYEQYF
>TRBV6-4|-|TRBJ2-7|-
TGTGCCAGCAGTGACGGGGGCGCGGGCTCCTTC
CASSDGGAGSF
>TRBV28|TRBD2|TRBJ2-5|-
TGTGCCAGCAGAGCGGGGGACGAGACCCAGTACTTC
CASRAGDETQYF
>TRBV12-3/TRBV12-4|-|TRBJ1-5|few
TGTGCCAGCAGCGGGGTGGGGGCGTTCAATCAGCCCCAGCATTTT
CASSGVGAFNQPQHF
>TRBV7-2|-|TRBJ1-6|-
TGTGCCAGCAGCCAGGGACGGGTCTCCTATAATTCACCCCTCCACTTT
CASSQGRVSYNSPLHF
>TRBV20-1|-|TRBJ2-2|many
TGCAGTGCTCCTCGACAGAACACCGGGGAGCTGTTTTTT
CSAPRQNTGELFF
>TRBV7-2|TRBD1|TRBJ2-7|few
TGTGCCAGCAGCTTCGACAGGGGGCCCGACGAGCAGTACTTC
CASSFDRGPDEQYF
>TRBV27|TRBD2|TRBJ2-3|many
TGTGCCAGCAGTTTGTCGGGGACTAGCGGGGGAGCGGATACGCAGTATTTT
CASSLSGTSGGADTQYF
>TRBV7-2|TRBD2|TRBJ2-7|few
TGTGCCAGCAGCTTAGCGGGACTAAAATCGGAGTTC
CASSLAGLKSEF
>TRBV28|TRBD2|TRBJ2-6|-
TGTGCCAGCAGCGGGGGGGCCTCTGGGGCCAACGTCCTGACTTTC
CASSGGASGANVLTF
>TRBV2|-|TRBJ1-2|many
TGTGCCAGCAGTGAAGCAGGGGTCATCTATGGCTACACCTTC
CASSEAGVIYGYTF
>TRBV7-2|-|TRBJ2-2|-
TGTGCCAGCGGCCAGAGGGGCGGGGAGCTGTTTTTT
CASGQRGGELFF
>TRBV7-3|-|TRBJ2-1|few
TGTGCCAGCAGCCTCGGGAGCAACAATGAGCAGTTCTTC
CASSLGSNNEQFF
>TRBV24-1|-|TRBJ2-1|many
TGTGCCACCAGTGATTCGGGGCACTCCTACAATGAGCAGTTCTTC
CATSDSGHSYNEQFF
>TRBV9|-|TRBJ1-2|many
TGTGCCAGCAGGGACGAAACAGGGATGGGTGGCTACACCTTC
CASRDETGMGGYTF
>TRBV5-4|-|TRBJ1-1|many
TGTGCCAGCAGCTTGGAGGTGTGGGAGAACACTGAAGCTTTCTTT
CASSLEVWENTEAFF
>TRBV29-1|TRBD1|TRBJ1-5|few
TGCAGCGTTCAGGGGGCCGGCAATCAGCCCCAGCATTTT
CSVQGAGNQPQHF
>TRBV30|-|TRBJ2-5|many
TGTGCCTGGCTGGGGGGGCGCCAAGAGACCCAGTACTTC
CAWLGGRQETQYF